This T cell receptor beta chain emerged from a study of T cells in Graves' hyperthyroidism and ophthalmopathy. Study-level information: Before any treatment, at initial diagnosis, peripheral blood was collected.

Points from the study as a whole: Researchers report that a 13 V-J model separated ophthalmopathy from stable hyperthyroidism.

Ophthalmopathy in the patients scored at least 3 on Clinical Activity Score and at least 4 on NOSPECS grade, lasting under 3 months. Uncontrolled infection, other autoimmune disease, pregnancy and lactation each barred patients from inclusion. The CDR3 regions of TCR beta were amplified from RNA transcripts. A first-round RT-PCR of the TCR CDR3 used the HTBI primer set. TCRdb passed the multiplex PCR reads through MiXCR, listing each CDR3 protein once. The repertoire includes over 400,000 distinct CDR3 sequences, approximately 23% of them detected once, and 45% to 55% sits in the top ten. V was cut by 0 bases and J by 2 bases, with 23 bases left in between. Germline CDR1 and CDR2: KGHSH and LQKENI. This CDR3 region has 19 residues. Concerning this clonotype: Its antigen is as yet unknown.

This clonotype was obtained from a woman aged 65 to 85 with Graves' ophthalmopathy. The chain couples TRBV18 to TRBJ2-7; a weak D match, TRBD2 (6 bases). Specimen: blood. The CDR3: CASSPPGGRPGPNPYEQYF. The CDR3 DNA reads TGTGCCAGCTCACCACCGGGAGGACGGCCGGGACCTAACCCCTACGAGCAGTACTTC.